The clone carrying this T cell receptor beta chain was observed a few times. TCRdb's table, derived via immunoSEQ multiplex PCR, lists solely in-frame clones and lacks some. The sample consists of over 65,000 clones, approximately 84% of them appearing once. The data were taken from a study of T cells in localized non-small cell lung cancer. Germline lookup yields CDR1 SNHLY and CDR2 FYNNEI. This CDR3 spans 14 amino acids. The V end was cut by 3 bases, the J end by 3 bases, with 9 bases between. The material sequenced was peripheral blood, taken before any cancer treatment. The chain carries TRBV2 and TRBJ1-3, with D uncertain. This clonotype originated in a female donor of 60 years or more with stage I lung adenocarcinoma. The CDR3 bases are TGTGCCAGCAGTGAGGAACATCTTGGAAACACCATATATTTT. It specifies CASSEEHLGNTIYF.